This T cell receptor beta chain stems from a study of PD-1 blockade in mismatch repair-deficient tumors (TCRdb year 2017). Notes on the research overall: The trial enrolled about 90 consecutive patients with about twelve mismatch repair-deficient cancer types between 2013 and September 2016, all previously treated and progressing. Deep sequencing of TCR CDR3 regions was used to track tumor-associated T cell clones in peripheral blood of patients responding to PD-1 blockade. On the study overall, not on this receptor specifically: After pembrolizumab, tumor-resident clones, which were often undetectable in blood before treatment, expanded rapidly and then contracted, generally ahead of radiologic responses.

Library preparation used the immunoSEQ multiplex PCR assay. The table was pulled from immuneACCESS by TCRdb, which kept in-frame rearrangements only. Such tables lose some clones; where checked, under half of the loss comes from unresolved V genes, and the rest has no known cause. Present in this sample are about 79,000 clones, 80% to 90% of which were seen just once. The ten largest clones take up roughly 6% of the sample. Turning to this clone: The antigen this receptor binds is unknown. No clone much larger than this one lies a single base away; base qualities are absent.

For every enrolled patient, mismatch repair deficiency was confirmed by either polymerase chain reaction or immunohistochemistry. TCR sequencing was carried out for three patients who responded to pembrolizumab therapy. Pembrolizumab PD-1 blockade was prospectively tested in advanced mismatch repair-deficient cancers, regardless of tissue of origin, in the phase II trial. Peripheral blood T cell samples were gathered serially, both before PD-1 blockade started and at multiple time points afterward. Blood sampling times were reported as weeks after the first pembrolizumab dose. CDR1 and CDR2 (SGHAT, FQNNGV) derive from the germline V gene. Compared with germline, V lacks 1 base and J lacks 4 bases; bases without a gene match: 11. The CDR3 numbers 17 residues from cysteine through phenylalanine. Left in the record is the CDR3 DNA by itself, 51 bases read in frame from the first base.

The sample in question was peripheral blood, obtained 44 weeks after starting pembrolizumab. The V and J segments used are TRBV11-2 and TRBJ2-3, with 7 bases in between that match TRBD2. The receptor comes from an adult with mismatch repair-deficient cancer. Here is the DNA: TGTGCCAGCAGCTTAGGGGTCGCGGGGGTCGGGGCAGATACGCAGTATTTT. The encoded protein is CASSLGVAGVGADTQYF.